The 26 T cell receptor beta chains given below trace back to one sample, sequenced in a study of blood T cell repertoires in COVID-19. Assay: immunoSEQ multiplex PCR; the TCRdb copy retains only in-frame clones and omits some. The profile covers 250,000 to 400,000 clones, with 85% appearing a single time and 1.5% to 2% taken by the ten largest. The sample comprised PBMCs or T cells enriched from blood (not recorded which). Source of these receptors: a woman aged 25 to 45 who had been exposed to COVID-19.

The gene calls are TRBV4-3 and TRBJ1-6; 7 bases are a match to TRBD1. Germline V gene sequence: CDR1 LGHNA, CDR2 YSLEER. Germline trimming cut 1 base from V and 8 bases from J; bases unmatched to any gene: 5. The CDR3 extends over 15 amino acids. Here the CDR3 DNA reads TGCGCCAGCAGCCAAGCCGGGACAGAAGATTCACCCCTCCACTTT. Translating gives CASSQAGTEDSPLHF.

In its sample, this clone was seen a few times. V usage is TRBV9 and J usage is TRBJ1-2; perhaps TRBD1 as D (5 bases). Between the trimmed V and J ends, which lost 3 bases and 7 bases, there was a span of 16 bases. The length of the CDR3 is 14 residues. The germline CDR1 and CDR2 sequences are SGDLS and YYNGEE. The CDR3 spells CASSAGGGIVGYTF. CDR3 coding DNA: TGTGCCAGCAGCGCCGGCGGGGGAATAGTTGGCTACACCTTC. Full variable domain (missing parts from reference TRBV9 and TRBJ1-2): DSGVTQTPKHLITATGQRVTLRCSPRSGDLSVYWYQQSLDQGLQFLIQYYNGEERAKGNILERFSAQQFPDLHSELNLSSLELGDSALYFCASSAGGGIVGYTFGSGTRLTVV.

CDR3 sequence (DNA): TGCAGCGTTGAAAGGAGGGGGCAAGGCACTGAAGCTTTCTTT. Its translation: CSVERRGQGTEAFF. The gene calls are TRBV29-1 and TRBJ1-1, with 7 bases aligning to TRBD1. Germline trimming cut 2 bases from V and 4 bases from J; bases unmatched to any gene: 7. CDR1 SQVTM and CDR2 ANQGSEA come from the germline V gene. There are 14 residues in the CDR3.

The chain recombines TRBV7-9 with TRBJ1-1; perhaps TRBD1 as D (5 bases). The length of the CDR3 is 12 residues. CDR1 SEHNR and CDR2 FQNEAQ come from the germline V gene (reference sequence). Trimming pared 9 bases from V and 1 base from J, leaving 9 bases between. CDR3 protein: CASNGQNTEAFF. In nucleotides, the CDR3 is TGTGCCAGTAACGGACAGAACACTGAAGCTTTCTTT.

The rearrangement joins TRBV7-2 to TRBJ2-7, with TRBD2 matching 7 bases. V trimming: 8 bases; J trimming: 5 bases; junction bases outside the gene matches: 12. The CDR3 runs 14 residues. CDR1 is SGHTA and CDR2 is FQGNSA in the germline V gene. CDR3 sequence reads: CASSGRTGRDEQYF. In DNA form, the CDR3 reads TGTGCCAGCTCAGGGAGAACGGGGAGGGACGAGCAGTACTTC.

This chain connects TRBV28 to TRBJ1-2; 7 nucleotides agree with TRBD1. Germline CDR1 is MDHEN and CDR2 is SYDVKM. The length of the CDR3 is 15 residues. The junction had 9 bases not matched to a gene; V was cut back by 6 bases and J by 2 bases. The CDR3 coding sequence is TGTGCCAGCAGACAACCCGGGACAGCGAACTATGGCTACACCTTC. Protein sequence: CASRQPGTANYGYTF.

The V call is TRBV10-1, the J call TRBJ2-5; D is uncertain. Trimming stripped 0 bases from V and 2 bases from J, with 7 bases between. The germline V gene encodes CDR1 WNHNN and CDR2 SYGVQD (reference sequence). CDR3 size: 14 residues. The CDR3 is CASSESGQQETQYF. CDR3 coding DNA: TGCGCCAGCAGTGAGTCTGGGCAGCAAGAGACCCAGTACTTC.

V and J are TRBV28 and TRBJ2-1; 13 nucleotides match TRBD2. Trimming cost V 4 bases and J 3 bases; bases outside gene matches: 15. Germline values: CDR1 MDHEN, CDR2 SYDVKM. The CDR3 loop spans 20 amino acids. The CDR3 region has the DNA TGTGCCAGCAGTTCCCTCATTAGGGGAGGGACTAGCGGGAACTACAATGAGCAGTTCTTC. It specifies CASSSLIRGGTSGNYNEQFF.

This chain connects TRBV28 to TRBJ2-6; D might be TRBD1 (5 bases). Germline CDR1 and CDR2: MDHEN and SYDVKM. V dropped 2 bases and J dropped 3 bases, with 14 bases sitting between them. The CDR3 consists of 17 residues. CDR3 region: CASSLRAGMNGANVLTF. As DNA, the CDR3 is TGTGCCAGCAGTTTACGAGCAGGGATGAATGGGGCCAACGTCCTGACTTTC.

The V call is TRBV28, the J call TRBJ1-5; 8 bases fit TRBD1. The CDR3 loop spans 15 amino acids. Trimming cost V 7 bases and J 5 bases; bases outside gene matches: 10. The germline V gene encodes CDR1 MDHEN and CDR2 SYDVKM. For the CDR3, the DNA is TGTGCCAGCACTTCTGGACAGGGCAGTGATCAGCCCCAGCATTTT. It is translated as CASTSGQGSDQPQHF. Together with reference TRBV28 and TRBJ1-5, the CDR3 gives the full variable domain: DVKVTQSSRYLVKRTGEKVFLECVQDMDHENMFWYRQDPGLGLRLIYFSYDVKMKEKGDIPEGYSVSREKKERFSLILESASTNQTSMYLCASTSGQGSDQPQHFGDGTRLSIL.

The chain joins TRBV10-3 to TRBJ2-3; D remains ambiguous. The V gene lost 10 bases and the J gene lost 6 bases, with 11 bases spanning the gap. Germline values: CDR1 ENHRY, CDR2 SYGVKD. The CDR3 is 11 amino acids. The CDR3 loop is CATAEMDTQYF. The CDR3 DNA reads TGTGCCACCGCCGAGATGGATACGCAGTATTTT.

This clone was seen once. V gene TRBV11-2 combines with J gene TRBJ2-1; D ambiguous. The length of the CDR3 is 17 residues. Germline loops: CDR1 SGHAT, CDR2 FQNNGV. The germline V and J ends were trimmed by 0 bases and 4 bases, with 16 bases remaining between them. The chain's CDR3 is CASSLDQVPSHYNEQFF. DNA for the CDR3: TGTGCCAGCAGCTTAGATCAGGTCCCCTCTCATTACAATGAGCAGTTCTTC.

V gene TRBV27 combines with J gene TRBJ2-1; a weak D match, TRBD2 (6 bases). The CDR3 extends over 13 amino acids. Per the germline V gene, CDR1 is MNHEY and CDR2 is SMNVEV (reference sequence). Trimming took off 3 bases at V and 9 bases at J, with 12 bases between the two ends. CDR3 DNA: TGTGCCAGCAGTTTGATCGGGAGCATTGAGCAGTTCTTC. It translates to CASSLIGSIEQFF.

The chain uses TRBV6-5 and TRBJ1-6, with D possibly matching TRBD1 (5 bases). The CDR3 length is 14 residues. CDR1 is MNHEY and CDR2 is SVGAGI in the germline V gene. V was pared by 4 bases and J by 10 bases, with 14 bases between. CDR3 nucleotide sequence: TGTGCCAGCAGTTTGTCCCCAGGGAACTCACCCCTCCACTTT. This encodes CASSLSPGNSPLHF.

In nucleotides, the CDR3 is TGCGCCAGCAGCTTGTGGGCAGGGGGCGCGGCAGATACGCAGTATTTT. Protein product: CASSLWAGGAADTQYF. The chain links TRBV5-1 to TRBJ2-3, with 8 bases that match TRBD1. Per the germline V gene, CDR1 is SGHRS and CDR2 is YFSETQ. The CDR3 covers 16 residues. Trimming removed 1 base from V and 4 bases from J; junction bases left unmatched: 8.

A single count supports this clone. For the CDR3, the DNA is TGTGCCAGCAGCAAAACCTACAGGGGTAGCGCTGGGGCCAACGTCCTGACTTTC. Residues: CASSKTYRGSAGANVLTF. V and J are TRBV7-2 and TRBJ2-6; 7 nucleotides align to TRBD1. V gave up 5 bases and J gave up 2 bases; unmatched junction bases: 12. Germline assignment: CDR1 SGHTA and CDR2 FQGNSA. This CDR3 spans 18 amino acids.

The chain is built from TRBV9 and TRBJ2-7; D perhaps matches TRBD2 (6 bases). This CDR3 is 13 amino acids long. The V and J ends lost 2 bases and 5 bases respectively, with 11 bases between them. The V gene's germline CDR1 is SGDLS and CDR2 YYNGEE. This chain's CDR3 is CASSVGEVNEQYF. CDR3 nucleotide sequence: TGTGCCAGCAGCGTTGGGGAGGTCAACGAGCAGTACTTC.

The V call is TRBV27, the J call TRBJ2-7; TRBD1 matches at 7 bases. The CDR3 length is 13 residues. After removal of 3 bases from V and 3 bases from J, the junction contained 2 bases not matched to a gene. Germline loops: CDR1 MNHEY, CDR2 SMNVEV (reference sequence). The CDR3: CASSFRQGYEQYF. The CDR3 nucleotides are TGTGCCAGCAGTTTTAGACAGGGCTACGAGCAGTACTTC.

The CDR3 region has the DNA TGCGCCAGCAGCATCCGGACAGGGACGACAGATACGCAGTATTTT. Residues: CASSIRTGTTDTQYF. The gene calls are TRBV5-1 and TRBJ2-3, with TRBD1 matching 8 bases. The CDR3 contains 15 residues. Germline V lookup: CDR1 SGHRS, CDR2 YFSETQ. With V trimmed by 4 bases and J by 3 bases, 7 bases remained unmatched.

This rearrangement joins TRBV18 to TRBJ2-3; 8 nucleotides line up with TRBD1. The CDR3 sequence is 13 residues long. Germline V gene sequence: CDR1 KGHSH, CDR2 LQKENI. Trimming at V came to 8 bases and at J to 5 bases, leaving 6 bases not matched to a gene. This chain's CDR3 is CASADRDLDTQYF. CDR3 DNA: TGTGCCAGCGCGGACAGGGATCTAGATACGCAGTATTTT.

The V and J genes are TRBV27 and TRBJ2-2; no firm D call. CDR1 and CDR2 (germline): MNHEY, SMNVEV (reference sequence). This CDR3 region has 12 residues. The V end was cut by 3 bases, the J end by 5 bases, with 4 bases between. CDR3 region: CASSLRTGELFF. The CDR3 region has the DNA TGTGCCAGCAGTTTGAGGACCGGGGAGCTGTTTTTT.

The chain couples TRBV24-1 to TRBJ1-2; 8 bases are shared with TRBD1. V shed 2 bases, J shed 0 bases, and the junction held 7 bases outside the gene matches. Looked up from germline, CDR1 is KGHDR and CDR2 is SFDVKD. CDR3 length: 17 residues. Here the CDR3 DNA reads TGTGCCACCAGTGATTCGGCAGGGGGCGGAACTAACTATGGCTACACCTTC. It encodes CATSDSAGGGTNYGYTF.

The chain links TRBV3-1 (or the pseudogene TRBV3-2) to TRBJ1-1, with 8 bases matching TRBD1. The junction had 5 bases not matched to a gene; V was cut back by 8 bases and J by 3 bases. The CDR3 contains 13 residues. Per germline, CDR1 LGHDT and CDR2 YNNKEL (reference sequence). CDR3 sequence: CASGLQGDTEAFF. CDR3 coding DNA: TGTGCCAGCGGTTTACAGGGGGACACTGAAGCTTTCTTT.

The chain employs TRBV5-1 and TRBJ2-1, with D perhaps TRBD2 (6 bases). This CDR3 has 16 residues. V was clipped by 0 bases and J by 5 bases, with 15 bases between them. In germline, CDR1 is SGHRS, CDR2 YFSETQ. The CDR3 region is CASSLGLGTFNNEQFF. CDR3 bases: TGCGCCAGCAGCTTGGGCCTGGGGACTTTTAACAATGAGCAGTTCTTC.

The chain combines TRBV4-3 with TRBJ2-2, with 13 bases that match TRBD2. V shed 4 bases, J shed 2 bases, and the junction held 7 bases outside the gene matches. In germline, CDR1 is LGHNA, CDR2 YSLEER. There are 18 residues in the CDR3. CDR3 protein: CASSRETSGGPNTGELFF. The CDR3 bases are TGCGCCAGCAGCCGAGAGACTAGCGGGGGGCCTAACACCGGGGAGCTGTTTTTT.

In DNA form, the CDR3 reads TGTGCCAGCAGCACCCACACAACACAAGAGACCCAGTACTTC. Translated: CASSTHTTQETQYF. The genes are TRBV11-2 and TRBJ2-5; D gene ambiguous. Germline V gene lookup returns CDR1 SGHAT and CDR2 FQNNGV. CDR3 size: 14 residues. V lost 5 bases to trimming and J lost 2 bases, with 12 bases between them. Supplemented by reference TRBV11-2 and TRBJ2-5, the full variable domain reads EAGVAQSPRYKIIEKRQSVAFWCNPISGHATLYWYQQILGQGPKLLIQFQNNGVVDDSQLPKDRFSAERLKGVDSTLKIQPAKLEDSAVYLCASSTHTTQETQYFGPGTRLLVL.